The entry below gives a single T cell receptor (beta chain) sequence along with its context. Its antigen is not known. The entry originates in a study of T cell responses to AZD1222 COVID-19 vaccine. About the study: Timing groups of about 4 and about 12 weeks for second doses were pooled. General study findings and limits: No day 14 peak samples; only post-peak repertoires were characterized. Mapped onto spike, vaccine-associated CD4 TCRs spanned it and were dominant at 160-218 and 743-854. White British ancestry dominated among donors, who included more females, and clonal diversity was possibly underestimated.

V lost 5 bases and J 7 bases, leaving 17 bases between the germline ends. Germline assignment: CDR1 MNHEY and CDR2 SVGAGI. The CDR3 extends over 14 amino acids. Sequenced by immunoSEQ multiplex PCR; TCRdb stores in-frame clones only, minus some. Among about 80,000 clones, 75% to 90% were seen once, and the ten largest hold roughly a quarter. The sequences come from peripheral blood, collected on day 0 of AZD1222 vaccination. This TCR was sampled from an adult in good health. The genes are TRBV6-5 and TRBJ1-2; D possibly corresponds to TRBD1 (6 bases). The CDR3 region is CASSPRDQTGGYTF. The CDR3 DNA sequence: TGTGCCAGCAGTCCCCGGGACCAGACAGGTGGCTACACCTTC.